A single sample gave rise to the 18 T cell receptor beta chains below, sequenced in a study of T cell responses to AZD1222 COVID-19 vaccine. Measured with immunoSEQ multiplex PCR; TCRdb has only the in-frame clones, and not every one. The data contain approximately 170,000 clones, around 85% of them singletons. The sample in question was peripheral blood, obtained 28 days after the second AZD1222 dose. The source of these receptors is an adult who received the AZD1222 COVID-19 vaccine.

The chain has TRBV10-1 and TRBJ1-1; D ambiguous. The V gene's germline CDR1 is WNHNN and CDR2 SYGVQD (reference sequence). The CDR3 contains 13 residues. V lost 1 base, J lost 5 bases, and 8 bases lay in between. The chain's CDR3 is CASSEFGVTEAFF. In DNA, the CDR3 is TGCGCCAGCAGTGAGTTTGGTGTTACTGAAGCTTTCTTT.

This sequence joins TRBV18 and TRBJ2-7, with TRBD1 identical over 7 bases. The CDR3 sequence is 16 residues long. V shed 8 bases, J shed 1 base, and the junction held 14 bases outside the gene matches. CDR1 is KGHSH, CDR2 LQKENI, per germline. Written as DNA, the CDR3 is TGTGCCAGCGCAACCGGTCCTCCGGGACAGTCCTACGAGCAGTACTTC. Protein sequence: CASATGPPGQSYEQYF.

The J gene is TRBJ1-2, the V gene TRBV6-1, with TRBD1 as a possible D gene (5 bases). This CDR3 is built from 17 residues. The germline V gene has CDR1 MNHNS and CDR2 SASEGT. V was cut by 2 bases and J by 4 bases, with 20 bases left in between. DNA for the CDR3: TGTGCCAGCAGTGAACAGGGTGGGGGATACTTTGGCTATGGCTACACCTTC. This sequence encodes CASSEQGGGYFGYGYTF.

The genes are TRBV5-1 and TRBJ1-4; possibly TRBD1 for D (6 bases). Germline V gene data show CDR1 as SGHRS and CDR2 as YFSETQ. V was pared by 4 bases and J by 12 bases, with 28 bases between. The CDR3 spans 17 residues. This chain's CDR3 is CASSPSPGAAGAGELFF. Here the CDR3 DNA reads TGCGCCAGCAGCCCATCTCCGGGGGCCGCTGGAGCTGGAGAACTGTTTTTT. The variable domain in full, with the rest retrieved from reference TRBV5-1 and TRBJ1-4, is KAGVTQTPRYLIKTRGQQVTLSCSPISGHRSVSWYQQTPGQGLQFLFEYFSETQRNKGNFPGRFSGRQFSNSRSEMNVSTLELGDSALYLCASSPSPGAAGAGELFFGSGTQLSVL.

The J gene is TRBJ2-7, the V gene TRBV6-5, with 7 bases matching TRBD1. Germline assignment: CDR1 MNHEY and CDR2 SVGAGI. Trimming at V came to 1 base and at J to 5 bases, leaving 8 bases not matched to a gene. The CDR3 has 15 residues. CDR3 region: CASSYLAGGIHEQYF. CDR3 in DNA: TGTGCCAGCAGTTACTTGGCAGGGGGAATCCACGAGCAGTACTTC.

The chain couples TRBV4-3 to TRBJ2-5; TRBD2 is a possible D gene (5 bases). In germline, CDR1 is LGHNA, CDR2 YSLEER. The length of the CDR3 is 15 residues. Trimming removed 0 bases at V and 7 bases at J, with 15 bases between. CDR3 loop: CASSQDRILAPTQYF. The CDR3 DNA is TGCGCCAGCAGCCAAGATAGGATCCTAGCTCCGACCCAGTACTTC.

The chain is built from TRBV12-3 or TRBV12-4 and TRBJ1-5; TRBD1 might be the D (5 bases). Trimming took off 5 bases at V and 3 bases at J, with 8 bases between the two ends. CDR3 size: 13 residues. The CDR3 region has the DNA TGTGCCAGCAGTAGACAGATCAATCAGCCCCAGCATTTT. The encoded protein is CASSRQINQPQHF.

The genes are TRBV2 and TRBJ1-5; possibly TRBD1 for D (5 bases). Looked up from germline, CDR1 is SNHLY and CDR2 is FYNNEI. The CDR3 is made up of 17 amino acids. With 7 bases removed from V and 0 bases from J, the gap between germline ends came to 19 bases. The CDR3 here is CASKPPGSLYSNQPQHF. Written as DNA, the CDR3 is TGTGCCAGCAAACCACCAGGGAGCTTATATAGCAATCAGCCCCAGCATTTT.

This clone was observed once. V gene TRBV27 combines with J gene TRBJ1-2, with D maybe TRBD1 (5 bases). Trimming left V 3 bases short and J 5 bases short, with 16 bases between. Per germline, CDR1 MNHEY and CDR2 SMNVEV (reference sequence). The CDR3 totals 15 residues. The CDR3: CASSLRPGYEYGYTF. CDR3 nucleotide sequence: TGTGCCAGCAGTTTGCGCCCAGGGTACGAGTATGGCTACACCTTC.

CDR3 coding DNA: TGTGCCAGCAGCTTGTACCGTTCCGGGGGGGGCACAGATACGCAGTATTTT. Its translation: CASSLYRSGGGTDTQYF. This chain links TRBV5-6 with TRBJ2-3, with 8 bases identical to TRBD2. CDR3 length: 17 residues. Germline-derived CDR1 and CDR2 are SGHDT and YYEEEE. Trimming took 1 base from V and 1 from J; bases not matched to a gene: 8.

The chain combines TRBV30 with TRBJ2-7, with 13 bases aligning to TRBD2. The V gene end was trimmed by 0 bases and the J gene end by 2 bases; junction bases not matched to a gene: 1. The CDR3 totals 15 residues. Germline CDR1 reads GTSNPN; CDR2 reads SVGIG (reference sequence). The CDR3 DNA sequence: TGTGCCTGGAGTGTTGGACTAGCGGGGGCCTACGAGCAGTACTTC. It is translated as CAWSVGLAGAYEQYF.

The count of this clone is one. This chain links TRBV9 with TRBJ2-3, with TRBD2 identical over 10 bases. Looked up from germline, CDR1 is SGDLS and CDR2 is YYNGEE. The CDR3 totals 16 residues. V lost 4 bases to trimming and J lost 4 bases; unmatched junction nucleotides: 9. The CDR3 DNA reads TGTGCCAGCAGCACACCAGCGGGGGGGGGCCCAGATACGCAGTATTTT. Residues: CASSTPAGGGPDTQYF.

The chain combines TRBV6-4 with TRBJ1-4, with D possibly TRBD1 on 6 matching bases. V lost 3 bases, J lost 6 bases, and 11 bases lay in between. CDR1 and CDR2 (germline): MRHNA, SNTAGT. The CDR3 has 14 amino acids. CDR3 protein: CASSEEWGHEKLFF. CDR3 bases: TGTGCCAGCAGTGAAGAGTGGGGGCATGAAAAACTGTTTTTT.

The CDR3 here is CASSQEGGFNEKLFF. DNA for the CDR3: TGCGCCAGCAGCCAGGAGGGGGGTTTTAATGAAAAACTGTTTTTT. The rearrangement joins TRBV4-3 to TRBJ1-4, with D perhaps matching TRBD1 (6 bases). With 3 bases removed from V and 4 bases from J, the gap between germline ends came to 12 bases. The CDR3 extends over 15 amino acids. Germline CDR1 and CDR2: LGHNA and YSLEER.

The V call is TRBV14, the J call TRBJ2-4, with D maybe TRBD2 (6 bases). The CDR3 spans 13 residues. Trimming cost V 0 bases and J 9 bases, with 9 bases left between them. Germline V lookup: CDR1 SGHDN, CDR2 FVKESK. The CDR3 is CASSQDWGGIQYF. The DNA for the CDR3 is TGTGCCAGCAGCCAAGATTGGGGAGGCATTCAGTACTTC.

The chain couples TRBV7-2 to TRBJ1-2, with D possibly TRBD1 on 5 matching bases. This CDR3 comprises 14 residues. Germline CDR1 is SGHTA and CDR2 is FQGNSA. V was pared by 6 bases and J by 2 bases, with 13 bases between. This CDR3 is CASRAVGQNYGYTF. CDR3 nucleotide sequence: TGTGCCAGCAGGGCAGTGGGGCAGAACTATGGCTACACCTTC.

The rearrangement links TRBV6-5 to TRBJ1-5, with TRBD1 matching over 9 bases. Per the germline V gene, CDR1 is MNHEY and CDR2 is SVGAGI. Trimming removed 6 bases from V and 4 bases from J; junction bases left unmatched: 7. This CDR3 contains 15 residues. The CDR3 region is CASSADRGRNQPQHF. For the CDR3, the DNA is TGTGCCAGCAGCGCCGACAGGGGGAGAAATCAGCCCCAGCATTTT.

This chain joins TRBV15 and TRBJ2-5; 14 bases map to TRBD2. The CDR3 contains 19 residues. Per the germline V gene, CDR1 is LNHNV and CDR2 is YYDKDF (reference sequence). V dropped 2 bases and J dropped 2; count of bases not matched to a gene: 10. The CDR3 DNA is TGTGCCACCAGCAGATCTCACCCTCGACTAGCGGGGGGGCAAGAGACCCAGTACTTC. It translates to CATSRSHPRLAGGQETQYF. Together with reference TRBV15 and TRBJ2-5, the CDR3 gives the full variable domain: DAMVIQNPRYQVTQFGKPVTLSCSQTLNHNVMYWYQQKSSQAPKLLFHYYDKDFNNEADTPDNFQSRRPNTSFCFLDIRSPGLGDTAMYLCATSRSHPRLAGGQETQYFGPGTRLLVL.